The table lists the clone carrying this TCR beta chain with a count of one. The record originates from a study of blood T cell repertoires in COVID-19. Study in general: Collection of acute and convalescent COVID-19 samples took place in the United States, Italy and Spain. T cells, B-cell-depleted T cells, or PBMCs supplied cDNA or gDNA.

Per the study methods: Estimation of nucleated cell counts relied on the amplification of reference gene primers. Repertoires were generated with immunoSEQ multiplex PCR, while TCRdb's copy carries only in-frame clones and drops some. From that table come the V and J calls and clone size; the DNA was used to work out D and trimming. The sample lists some 200,000 clones; around 94% were seen once. Recruited during active infection, patients (from Seattle) were subsequently followed longitudinally. The length of the CDR3 is 14 residues. The V gene's germline CDR1 is SGDLS and CDR2 YYNGEE. Trimming cost V 4 bases and J 1 base, with 11 bases left between them.

Sequencing used peripheral blood. The V gene is TRBV9, the J gene TRBJ1-1; possible D gene TRBD1, 6 bases. This TCR derives from a man younger than 45 with COVID-19, enrolled during active disease. CDR3 sequence: CASSLRGQNTEAFF. Here the CDR3 DNA reads TGTGCCAGCAGCCTCAGGGGACAGAACACTGAAGCTTTCTTT.